What follows are 22 T cell receptor beta chains derived from one specimen sequenced in a study of CXCR3-negative and CXCR3-positive naive CD8 T cells. Study-wide results and limits: CXCR3-negative naive cells had less hydrophobic TRB CDR3s than did CXCR3-positive naive cells.

These receptors' antigens are unknown. It was by 5' RACE with UMI labels that the TRB cDNA libraries were prepared. Each CDR3 protein gets one entry in TCRdb, which reprocessed the 5' RACE reads and gives no DNA. Its table records tens of thousands of distinct CDR3 sequences. Sequenced: naive CXCR3+ CD8+ T cells from blood. Described subset: CD45RO-CCR7+CD27+CD95- naive CD8+ T cells expressing CXCR3 (TNR3+). The receptor source for this set is a human donor in good health. Some clones in this sample may be carry-over from other donors' samples.

The chain carries TRBV28 and TRBJ2-7; absent DNA, TCRdb's TRBD1 call cannot be checked. Germline CDR1 MDHEN, CDR2 SYDVKM. The CDR3 totals 16 residues. This chain's CDR3 is CASSLGPLKGSYEQYF.

The CDR3 reads CASIPPGGGNEQFF. The chain carries TRBV4-1 and TRBJ2-1; the D call from TCRdb, TRBD1, cannot be confirmed without DNA. Germline CDR1 reads MGHRA; CDR2 reads YSYEKL. The CDR3 spans 14 residues.

This chain connects TRBV20-1 to TRBJ2-5; there is no DNA to check the TCRdb D call of TRBD2. The germline CDR1 and CDR2 sequences are DFQATT and SNEGSKA (reference sequence). This CDR3 is built from 14 residues. The CDR3 loop is CLTKDLATQETQCF.

The chain is built from TRBV4-3 and TRBJ2-7; TCRdb reports TRBD1, a call that lacks DNA to check it against. The CDR3 contains 15 residues. CDR1 LGHNA and CDR2 YSLEER come from the germline V gene. The CDR3 region is CASSLLQGSRYEQYF.

J is TRBJ1-5 and V is TRBV5-6. In germline, CDR1 is SGHDT, CDR2 YYEEEE. The CDR3 is 16 amino acids. The CDR3 loop reads CASSLTAAYSNQPQHF.

J is TRBJ2-3 and V is TRBV3-1; the TCRdb D gene call, TRBD2, has no DNA to confirm it. The germline V gene has CDR1 LGHDT and CDR2 YNNKEL (reference sequence). This CDR3 comprises 17 residues. The CDR3 loop is CASSGTEEALSTDTQYF.

This sequence joins TRBV14 and TRBJ2-7; TCRdb proposes TRBD2, but this gene call is untestable without DNA. This CDR3 is 15 amino acids long. Per the germline V gene, CDR1 is SGHDN and CDR2 is FVKESK. CDR3 amino acids: CASSQSSGREHEQYF.

V is TRBV2 and J is TRBJ2-1; TCRdb gives TRBD2 as the D gene, but with no DNA this cannot be confirmed. The germline V gene has CDR1 SNHLY and CDR2 FYNNEI. There are 14 residues in the CDR3. CDR3 sequence reads: CARTGTSGFNEQFF.

The CDR3 here is CSVEVSGRGEQYF. The chain carries TRBV29-1 and TRBJ2-7; absent DNA, TCRdb's TRBD1 call cannot be checked. This CDR3 region has 13 residues. The germline gives CDR1 SQVTM, CDR2 ANQGSEA.

The chain has TRBV29-1 and TRBJ2-2; TCRdb reports TRBD2, a call that lacks DNA to check it against. This CDR3 has 15 amino acids. Germline assignment: CDR1 SQVTM and CDR2 ANQGSEA. The chain's CDR3 is CSASRAGMNTGELFF.

The chain joins TRBV7-2 to TRBJ1-2; TCRdb returns TRBD1, unconfirmable since there is no DNA. CDR3 length: 14 amino acids. Germline-derived CDR1 and CDR2 are SGHTA and FQGNSA. The CDR3 sequence is CASSLVGGDYGYTF.

The chain uses TRBV5-1 and TRBJ2-1; checking the TCRdb D call of TRBD1 is not possible without DNA. The CDR3 totals 16 residues. Germline V gives CDR1 SGHRS, CDR2 YFSETQ. The CDR3 loop is CASSLGDRGYYNEQFF.

The chain is built from TRBV2 and TRBJ2-3; TCRdb outputs TRBD2, but without DNA this stays unchecked. CDR1 and CDR2 from the germline V gene are SNHLY and FYNNEI. CDR3 length equals 13 residues. This chain's CDR3 is CASSTSLTDTQYF.

The rearrangement links TRBV20-1 to TRBJ2-7. This CDR3 is built from 11 residues. The V gene's germline CDR1 is DFQATT and CDR2 SNEGSKA (reference sequence). The CDR3 protein is CSASQSYELYF.

The V call is TRBV29-1, the J call TRBJ2-1. CDR3 length: 12 residues. From germline, CDR1 is SQVTM and CDR2 ANQGSEA. The CDR3 sequence: CSIGKEFNEQFF.

CDR3 sequence: CASSYQEDRGTEAFF. The chain employs TRBV6-5 and TRBJ1-1; there is no DNA to check the TCRdb D call of TRBD1. This CDR3 has 15 residues. Germline CDR1 reads MNHEY; CDR2 reads SVGAGI.

V is TRBV19 and J is TRBJ2-7; TCRdb gives TRBD1 as the D gene, but with no DNA this cannot be confirmed. This CDR3 spans 14 amino acids. CDR1 LNHDA and CDR2 SQIVND come from the germline V gene (reference sequence). The CDR3 region is CASSPGGGSYEQYF.

This chain links TRBV29-1 with TRBJ2-7; TCRdb's D call, TRBD1, is unchecked because there is no DNA. CDR3 length: 14 amino acids. Germline V gives CDR1 SQVTM, CDR2 ANQGSEA. The CDR3 here is CSVERTGDRYEQYF.

J is TRBJ2-2 and V is TRBV10-3. CDR3 length equals 12 residues. Per the germline V gene, CDR1 is ENHRY and CDR2 is SYGVKD. CDR3 sequence reads: CATFANTGELFF.

The rearrangement uses TRBV19 and TRBJ1-3; TCRdb selects TRBD1, and the lack of DNA leaves this call unchecked. Germline CDR1 LNHDA, CDR2 SQIVND (reference sequence). This CDR3 has 16 residues. CDR3 protein: CASSTHPGTDGNTIYF.

This chain joins TRBV7-9 and TRBJ1-4; checking the TCRdb D call of TRBD1 is not possible without DNA. This CDR3 contains 14 residues. Germline values: CDR1 SEHNR, CDR2 FQNEAQ (reference sequence). The CDR3 sequence is CASSFQGANEKLFF.

The rearrangement joins TRBV6-1 to TRBJ2-7; without DNA, the TCRdb call of TRBD2 cannot be checked. This CDR3 comprises 12 residues. In germline, CDR1 is MNHNS, CDR2 SASEGT. The CDR3 sequence is CASSEWGREQYF.